Listed below are T cell receptor beta chains from one sample, sequenced in a study of T cell repertoires in cytomegalovirus infection. TCRdb independently ran MiXCR on the reads; one entry per CDR3 protein. The data contain 750,000 to 900,000 distinct CDR3 sequences, around 29% of them singletons. These receptors' targets are unknown. Material: cultured CD8+ T cells from PBMCs, obtained from culture after CMV antigen stimulation. The receptors derive from a human donor in good health (CMV status not recorded). Some clones in this sample may be carry-over from other donors' samples. The CDR3 runs from the conserved cysteine through the conserved F or W. D genes are given only for firm matches. A row's size may be missing; if present it is once, few, many or a size class.

d_gene,abundance,j_gene,v_gene,CDR3aa,CDR3nt
.,.,TRBJ1-5,TRBV19,CASSIDLSVWGNQPQHF,TGTGCCAGTAGTATAGATCTTTCTGTCTGGGGCAATCAGCCCCAGCATTTT
TRBD1,.,TRBJ1-5,TRBV27,CASSSTPAGDSQPQHF,TGTGCCAGCAGTTCTACCCCGGCAGGGGACAGTCAGCCCCAGCATTTT
.,many,TRBJ2-2,TRBV7-6,CASSWEYGAGELFF,TGTGCCAGCAGCTGGGAGTACGGCGCCGGGGAGCTGTTTTTT
TRBD1,.,TRBJ1-5,TRBV6-5,CASSYSIKGDRGNQPQHF,TGTGCCAGCAGTTACTCGATTAAGGGTGACAGGGGGAATCAGCCCCAGCATTTT
.,many,TRBJ2-2,TRBV7-6,CASSLEADTGELFF,TGTGCTAGCAGCTTAGAGGCTGATACCGGGGAGCTGTTTTTT
.,.,TRBJ2-1,TRBV6-1,CASSELWENEQFF,TGTGCCAGCAGTGAATTATGGGAAAATGAGCAGTTCTTC
.,few,TRBJ1-5,TRBV12-3/TRBV12-4,CASSLNKNQPQHF,TGTGCCAGCAGTTTAAACAAAAATCAGCCCCAGCATTTT
.,many,TRBJ1-1,TRBV7-2,CASSLRRESKYTEAFF,TGTGCCAGCAGCTTACGGAGGGAATCAAAGTACACTGAAGCTTTCTTT
.,.,TRBJ2-5,TRBV6-1,CASRKGSQETQYF,TGTGCCAGCAGGAAGGGCTCCCAAGAGACCCAGTACTTC
TRBD1,.,TRBJ2-1,TRBV4-1,CASSQGDREFF,TGCGCCAGCAGCCAAGGGGACAGAGAGTTCTTC
.,few,TRBJ1-1,TRBV4-3,CASSQGAGWTEAFF,TGCGCCAGCAGCCAAGGTGCAGGGTGGACTGAAGCTTTCTTT
.,.,TRBJ1-2,TRBV29-1,CSVEATVNYGYTF,TGCAGCGTTGAAGCTACAGTTAACTATGGCTACACCTTC
TRBD1,.,TRBJ1-2,TRBV6-5,CASSYSGQGPGYTF,TGTGCCAGCAGTTACTCAGGACAGGGACCTGGCTACACCTTC
TRBD2,few,TRBJ2-5,TRBV7-6,CASSLAVAGLQETQYF,TGTGCCAGCAGCTTAGCGGTAGCGGGGCTTCAAGAGACCCAGTACTTC
TRBD2,.,TRBJ2-5,TRBV7-8,CASSLYVGGDWETQYF,TGTGCCAGCAGCTTATACGTCGGGGGGGACTGGGAGACCCAGTACTTC
TRBD2,few,TRBJ2-1,TRBV6-6,CASSRLGLAGAVISYNEQFF,TGTGCCAGCAGCCGTCTCGGACTAGCGGGGGCCGTTATCTCCTACAATGAGCAGTTCTTC
.,.,TRBJ2-2,TRBV29-1,CSVEGGPGELFF,TGCAGCGTTGAGGGTGGGCCCGGGGAGCTGTTTTTT
TRBD2,.,TRBJ2-3,TRBV20-1,CSAPGTRKRTSTDTQYF,TGCAGTGCCCCCGGGACTAGGAAACGAACTAGCACAGATACGCAGTATTTT
TRBD1,.,TRBJ1-2,TRBV20-1,CSANFRGGKDGYTF,TGCAGTGCTAATTTCCGAGGGGGCAAGGATGGCTACACCTTC
.,few,TRBJ2-1,TRBV7-3,CASSGQNEQFF,TGTGCCAGCTCAGGCCAGAATGAGCAGTTCTTC
TRBD2,many,TRBJ2-1,TRBV7-6,CASSTSGGLYNEQFF,TGTGCCAGCAGCACAAGCGGGGGACTTTACAATGAGCAGTTCTTC
TRBD1,few,TRBJ1-5,TRBV5-8,CASELGQGGNQPQHF,TGTGCCAGCGAACTTGGACAGGGGGGCAATCAGCCCCAGCATTTT
TRBD2,many,TRBJ2-3,TRBV7-8,CASSLRTRSSTDTQYF,TGTGCCAGCAGCTTAAGGACTAGGTCTAGCACAGATACGCAGTATTTT
TRBD1,.,TRBJ2-1,TRBV2,CASSELGQGTYNEQFF,TGTGCCAGCAGTGAACTCGGACAGGGGACCTACAATGAGCAGTTCTTC
TRBD1,many,TRBJ1-2,TRBV12-5,CASGLVIRDRITNYGYTF,TGTGCTAGTGGTTTGGTAATCCGGGACAGGATAACTAACTATGGCTACACCTTC
TRBD1,few,TRBJ2-7,TRBV10-3,CAIRVGTGEAYEQYF,TGTGCCATCCGAGTCGGGACAGGGGAGGCCTACGAGCAGTACTTC
TRBD1,.,TRBJ1-2,TRBV7-6,CASSSTGGAYGYTF,TGTGCCAGCAGCTCTACAGGGGGCGCTTATGGCTACACCTTC